This T cell receptor beta chain was profiled in a study of blood T cell repertoires in COVID-19. Study in general: T cells, B-cell-depleted T cells, or PBMCs provided the cDNA or gDNA that served as material.

The CDR3 is 16 residues long. The germline V gene encodes CDR1 MDHEN and CDR2 SYDVKM. Between the trimmed V and J ends, which lost 5 bases and 2 bases, there was a span of 17 bases. Some clones are missing from TCRdb's copy, which holds only in-frame ones; the method was immunoSEQ multiplex PCR. The sample shows hundreds of thousands of clones, about 89% of them seen only once. Sequenced input: peripheral blood. The V and J genes are TRBV28 and TRBJ2-3; D is possibly TRBD2 (5 bases). This sequence originates from a woman between 55 and 75 years old with COVID-19, enrolled during active disease. CDR3 DNA sequence: TGTGCCAGCAGTGGACTCGGGATGAAACACACAGATACGCAGTATTTT. It specifies CASSGLGMKHTDTQYF.